The clone carrying this T cell receptor beta chain was observed at least ten times. The CDR3 totals 17 residues. Germline CDR1 reads SGHTA; CDR2 reads FQGNSA. V lost 1 base and J lost 4; bases outside the gene matches: 10. The sample comes from a study of low-dose radiotherapy and immunotherapy resistance in tumors. Sample time point: before trial treatment. Alpha and beta chains were covered, as first-strand cDNA relied on TRAV- and TRBV-specific primers. TCR amplification used roughly 20 PCR cycles, a constant-region primer and a V-primer adapter. In TCRdb, the reads were re-called with MiXCR into one record per CDR3 protein. Of 55,000 to 65,000 distinct CDR3 sequences listed, more than 20% are singletons.

The clonotype comes from a male donor with rectosigmoid adenocarcinoma. Source: PBMCs, taken before treatment. The V and J genes are TRBV7-2 and TRBJ2-3; the match to TRBD2 covers 8 bases. CDR3 protein: CASSLVGSGRAADTQYF. CDR3 in DNA: TGTGCCAGCAGCTTAGTGGGCAGCGGGAGAGCCGCAGATACGCAGTATTTT.